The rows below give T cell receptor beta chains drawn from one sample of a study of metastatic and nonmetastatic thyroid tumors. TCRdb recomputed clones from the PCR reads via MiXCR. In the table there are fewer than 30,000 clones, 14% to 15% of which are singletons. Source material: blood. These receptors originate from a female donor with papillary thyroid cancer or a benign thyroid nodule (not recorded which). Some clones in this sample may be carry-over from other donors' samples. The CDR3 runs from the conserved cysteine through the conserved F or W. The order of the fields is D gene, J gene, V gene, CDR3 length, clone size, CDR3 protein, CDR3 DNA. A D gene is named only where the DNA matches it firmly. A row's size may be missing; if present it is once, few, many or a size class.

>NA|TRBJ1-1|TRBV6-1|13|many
CASSSYSLPEAFF
TGTGCCAGCAGCTCTTACAGTCTCCCTGAAGCTTTCTTT
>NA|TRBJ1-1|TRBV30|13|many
CAWTLWGNTEAFF
TGTGCCTGGACCCTTTGGGGAAACACTGAAGCTTTCTTT
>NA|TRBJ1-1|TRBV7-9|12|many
CASSLKNTEAFF
TGTGCCAGCAGCTTAAAGAACACTGAAGCTTTCTTT
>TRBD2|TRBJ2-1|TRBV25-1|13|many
CASSRLAANEQFF
TGTGCCAGCAGCCGACTAGCGGCCAATGAGCAGTTCTTC
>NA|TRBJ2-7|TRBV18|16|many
CASSPGRPPPSYEQYF
TGTGCCAGCTCACCGGGCAGGCCTCCACCCTCCTACGAGCAGTACTTC
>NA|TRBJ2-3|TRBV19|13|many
CASSMSGSDTQYF
TGTGCCAGTAGTATGTCAGGATCCGATACGCAGTATTTT
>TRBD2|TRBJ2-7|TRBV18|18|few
CASSRGTSGSIHFYEQYF
TGTGCCAGCTCGCGCGGGACTAGCGGGAGCATCCACTTCTACGAGCAGTACTTC
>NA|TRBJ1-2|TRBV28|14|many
CASTLHPGAYGYTF
TGTGCCAGCACTCTCCACCCGGGGGCCTATGGCTACACCTTC
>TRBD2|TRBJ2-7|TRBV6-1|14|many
CASGELAGDYEQYF
TGTGCCAGCGGAGAACTAGCGGGAGATTACGAGCAGTACTTC
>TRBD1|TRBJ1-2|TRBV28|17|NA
CASRSSGTGGARCGYTF
TGTGCCAGCAGGTCGTCCGGGACAGGTGGCGCGCGTTGTGGCTACACCTTC
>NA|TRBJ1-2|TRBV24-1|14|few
CATSDSQGRKGYTF
TGTGCCACCAGTGATTCACAGGGTAGGAAGGGCTACACCTTC
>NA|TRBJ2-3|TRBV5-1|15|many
CASSRQGVGPDTQYF
TGCGCCAGCAGCCGCCAAGGGGTGGGCCCAGATACGCAGTATTTT
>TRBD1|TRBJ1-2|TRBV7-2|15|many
CASSLVGQGDYGYTF
TGTGCCAGCAGCTTAGTGGGACAGGGAGACTATGGCTACACCTTC
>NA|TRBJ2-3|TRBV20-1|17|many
CSARVGGILASTDTQYF
TGCAGTGCTAGAGTAGGAGGGATCCTTGCTAGCACAGATACGCAGTATTTT
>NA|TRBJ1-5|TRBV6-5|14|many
CASSYVQAERPQHF
TGTGCCAGCAGTTATGTACAGGCCGAAAGGCCCCAGCATTTT
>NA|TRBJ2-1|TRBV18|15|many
CASSPTVSSYNEQFF
TGTGCCAGCTCACCCACAGTTAGCTCCTACAATGAGCAGTTCTTC
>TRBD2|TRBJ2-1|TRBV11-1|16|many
CASSSTSYAGGNEQFF
TGTGCCAGCAGCTCCACCTCTTATGCGGGAGGTAACGAGCAGTTCTTC
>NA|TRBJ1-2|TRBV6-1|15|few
CASSEYEGTNYGYTF
TGTGCCAGCAGTGAATACGAGGGAACCAACTATGGCTACACCTTC
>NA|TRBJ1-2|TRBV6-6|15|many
CASSYAQNDYYGYTF
TGTGCCAGCAGTTACGCCCAGAATGATTACTATGGCTACACCTTC
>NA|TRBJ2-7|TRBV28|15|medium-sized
CASSFLAGGIYEQYF
TGTGCCAGCAGTTTTCTGGCAGGGGGGATCTACGAGCAGTACTTC
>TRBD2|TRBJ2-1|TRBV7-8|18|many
CASSHGHSSGGSFDEQFF
TGTGCCAGCAGCCATGGCCACTCTAGCGGGGGCTCGTTTGATGAGCAGTTCTTC